This is a list of T cell receptor beta chains from one sample in a study of T cell repertoires in cytomegalovirus infection. MiXCR, applied by TCRdb to the reads, yields one record per CDR3 protein. The repertoire holds about 830,000 distinct CDR3 sequences, with around a third as singletons. What these receptors recognize is not known. The sequences come from cultured CD8+ T cells from PBMCs, collected from culture after CMV antigen stimulation. Receptor source: a human donor in good health (CMV status not recorded). Some clones in this sample may be carry-over from other donors' samples. CDR3s include the opening cysteine and the closing phenylalanine or tryptophan. Each record gives: CDR3 protein, CDR3 DNA, D gene, J gene, V gene, clone size. The D gene is left open where the match is weak. The listing skips clone size in some rows; elsewhere it reads once, few, many or a size class.

CDR3: CASSPEGGGGKLFF
DNA: TGTGCCAGCAGCCCTGAAGGGGGCGGGGGAAAACTGTTTTTT
D: TRBD1
J: TRBJ1-4
V: TRBV13
size: once

CDR3: CASSSAGLGWGNQPQHF
DNA: TGTGCCAGCAGCTCGGCAGGGTTGGGTTGGGGCAATCAGCCCCAGCATTTT
D: .
J: TRBJ1-5
V: TRBV11-2
size: .

CDR3: CASRSGGSAYGYTF
DNA: TGTGCCAGCAGGTCCGGGGGGTCCGCTTATGGCTACACCTTC
D: .
J: TRBJ1-2
V: TRBV5-4
size: few

CDR3: CASSLDLPEGYSNQPQHF
DNA: TGTGCCAGCAGTTTAGACCTACCTGAGGGGTATAGCAATCAGCCCCAGCATTTT
D: .
J: TRBJ1-5
V: TRBV12-3/TRBV12-4
size: few

CDR3: CASRDRGEPHYGYTF
DNA: TGTGCCAGCAGGGACAGAGGCGAACCACACTATGGCTACACCTTC
D: .
J: TRBJ1-2
V: TRBV2
size: .

CDR3: CASSLIGGREETQYF
DNA: TGTGCCAGCTCTCTAATCGGGGGGCGGGAAGAGACCCAGTACTTC
D: .
J: TRBJ2-5
V: TRBV27
size: .

CDR3: CASSATGSGGYTF
DNA: TGTGCCAGTAGTGCCACAGGGAGCGGTGGCTACACCTTC
D: .
J: TRBJ1-2
V: TRBV19
size: once

CDR3: CSARDPLLLGTQETQYF
DNA: TGCAGTGCTAGAGATCCCTTACTACTAGGGACGCAAGAGACCCAGTACTTC
D: .
J: TRBJ2-5
V: TRBV20-1
size: .

CDR3: CASSQEGVNTDTQYF
DNA: TGTGCCAGCAGCCAAGAAGGAGTCAACACAGATACGCAGTATTTT
D: .
J: TRBJ2-3
V: TRBV4-2
size: .

CDR3: CASSSTGGGPDTQYF
DNA: TGTGCCAGCAGCTCCACAGGGGGTGGTCCAGATACGCAGTATTTT
D: TRBD1
J: TRBJ2-3
V: TRBV11-3
size: few

CDR3: CASSQDFRGGNEQFF
DNA: TGTGCCAGCAGCCAAGATTTCAGGGGAGGCAATGAGCAGTTCTTC
D: .
J: TRBJ2-1
V: TRBV4-2
size: few

CDR3: CATSRERGRANYGYTF
DNA: TGTGCCACCAGCAGAGAGAGAGGTCGGGCTAACTATGGCTACACCTTC
D: .
J: TRBJ1-2
V: TRBV15
size: .

CDR3: CASRPSGTGGYGYTF
DNA: TGTGCCAGCAGACCATCCGGGACAGGGGGCTATGGCTACACCTTC
D: TRBD1
J: TRBJ1-2
V: TRBV27
size: few

CDR3: CASSFTGVGEQFF
DNA: TGTGCCAGCAGCTTTACAGGGGTCGGTGAGCAGTTCTTC
D: TRBD1
J: TRBJ2-1
V: TRBV7-8
size: few

CDR3: CASSFGLAGGFRDTQYF
DNA: TGTGCCAGCAGCTTCGGACTAGCGGGGGGTTTCCGCGATACGCAGTATTTT
D: TRBD2
J: TRBJ2-3
V: TRBV6-8
size: few

CDR3: CASNQELGREAGANVLTF
DNA: TGTGCCAGCAACCAAGAGCTGGGCCGAGAAGCTGGGGCCAACGTCCTGACTTTC
D: .
J: TRBJ2-6
V: TRBV14
size: .

CDR3: CASSQTMRAQYNEQFF
DNA: TGTGCCAGCAGCCAAACTATGCGGGCCCAATACAATGAGCAGTTCTTC
D: .
J: TRBJ2-1
V: TRBV3-1
size: .

CDR3: CASSLGGDIYPGELFF
DNA: TGTGCCAGCAGCTTGGGGGGCGATATTTACCCCGGGGAGCTGTTTTTT
D: .
J: TRBJ2-2
V: TRBV11-3
size: .

CDR3: CSADPSDPAQGLTPRNPFF
DNA: TGCAGTGCCGATCCCTCAGACCCGGCACAGGGCCTAACTCCCCGGAATCCGTTCTTC
D: .
J: TRBJ2-1
V: TRBV20-1
size: .

CDR3: CASSHNWGNQPQHF
DNA: TGTGCCAGCAGCCACAATTGGGGCAATCAGCCCCAGCATTTT
D: .
J: TRBJ1-5
V: TRBV4-2
size: .

CDR3: CASSQDTDRGHEQFF
DNA: TGCGCCAGCAGCCAAGATACGGACAGGGGGCATGAGCAGTTCTTC
D: TRBD1
J: TRBJ2-1
V: TRBV4-1
size: .

CDR3: CASSESGSTYTEAFF
DNA: TGTGCCAGCAGTGAATCGGGGTCGACATACACTGAAGCTTTCTTT
D: .
J: TRBJ1-1
V: TRBV6-1
size: few

CDR3: CASSLEGSPTYEQYF
DNA: TGTGCCAGCAGCTTAGAGGGATCCCCGACCTACGAGCAGTACTTC
D: .
J: TRBJ2-7
V: TRBV11-2
size: .

CDR3: CASSIDLADTEAFF
DNA: TGTGCCAGTAGTATAGATCTGGCAGACACTGAAGCTTTCTTT
D: .
J: TRBJ1-1
V: TRBV19
size: many

CDR3: CASRIDRVTSTDTQYF
DNA: TGTGCCAGCAGGATCGACAGGGTTACTAGCACAGATACGCAGTATTTT
D: TRBD1
J: TRBJ2-3
V: TRBV6-1
size: .

CDR3: CASSSLKVTGERSF
DNA: TGTGCCAGCAGTTCATTAAAAGTGACAGGGGAAAGGAGTTTC
D: TRBD1
J: TRBJ2-7
V: TRBV6-1
size: .

CDR3: CASSQGPLAGRFSNEQFF
DNA: TGTGCCAGCAGCCAAGGCCCCCTGGCAGGGCGTTTTAGCAATGAGCAGTTCTTC
D: .
J: TRBJ2-1
V: TRBV3-1
size: .

CDR3: CATSSPTGRRSEAFF
DNA: TGTGCCACCAGCTCTCCGACAGGGAGGCGGTCTGAAGCTTTCTTT
D: TRBD1
J: TRBJ1-1
V: TRBV15
size: .

CDR3: CSAPGGYTF
DNA: TGCAGTGCTCCCGGTGGCTACACCTTC
D: .
J: TRBJ1-2
V: TRBV20-1
size: many

CDR3: CASSDGGLPGYNEQFF
DNA: TGTGCCAGCAGTGACGGAGGGCTCCCGGGATACAATGAGCAGTTCTTC
D: .
J: TRBJ2-1
V: TRBV2
size: few

CDR3: CASLPGTSGINEQFF
DNA: TGTGCCAGCCTGCCCGGGACTAGCGGTATTAATGAGCAGTTCTTC
D: TRBD2
J: TRBJ2-1
V: TRBV2
size: few

CDR3: CASSFARDWDSSRETQYF
DNA: TGTGCCAGCAGCTTCGCGAGGGATTGGGACAGTTCCCGAGAGACCCAGTACTTC
D: TRBD1
J: TRBJ2-5
V: TRBV7-9
size: .

CDR3: CASSVGSQNTEAFF
DNA: TGTGCCAGCAGTGTCGGAAGCCAAAACACTGAAGCTTTCTTT
D: .
J: TRBJ1-1
V: TRBV6-6
size: .

CDR3: CASSLGGQGWNTEAFF
DNA: TGTGCCAGCAGCTTAGGGGGACAGGGGTGGAACACTGAAGCTTTCTTT
D: TRBD1
J: TRBJ1-1
V: TRBV7-4
size: .

CDR3: CASTQERGQETQYF
DNA: TGTGCCAGCACCCAGGAGAGGGGCCAAGAGACCCAGTACTTC
D: .
J: TRBJ2-5
V: TRBV6-5
size: .

CDR3: CASSLAPGGDTEAFF
DNA: TGTGCCAGCAGCTTAGCCCCCGGGGGGGACACTGAAGCTTTCTTT
D: .
J: TRBJ1-1
V: TRBV7-4
size: .

CDR3: CASSDQGRSGANVLTF
DNA: TGTGCCAGCAGTGATCAGGGGCGCTCTGGGGCCAACGTCCTGACTTTC
D: .
J: TRBJ2-6
V: TRBV2
size: .

CDR3: CASSLNVAYYGYTF
DNA: TGTGCCAGCAGCTTAAATGTGGCCTACTATGGCTACACCTTC
D: .
J: TRBJ1-2
V: TRBV7-2
size: many

CDR3: CASSLNEGYRPQHF
DNA: TGTGCCAGCAGCTTAAATGAGGGCTACCGGCCCCAGCATTTT
D: .
J: TRBJ1-5
V: TRBV7-2
size: few

CDR3: CVSSSPGGGTEAFF
DNA: TGTGTCAGCAGTTCCCCCGGGGGCGGCACTGAAGCTTTCTTT
D: .
J: TRBJ1-1
V: TRBV6-2/TRBV6-3
size: .

CDR3: CASSSPDRGGEKLFF
DNA: TGTGCCAGCAGTTCCCCAGACAGGGGGGGGGAAAAACTGTTTTTT
D: TRBD1
J: TRBJ1-4
V: TRBV6-6
size: once

CDR3: CASSISGRAEVGELFF
DNA: TGTGCCAGCAGCATTAGCGGGAGGGCCGAGGTCGGGGAGCTGTTTTTT
D: TRBD2
J: TRBJ2-2
V: TRBV7-9
size: many

CDR3: CASTDLQGANTEAFF
DNA: TGTGCCAGCACCGATCTACAGGGGGCGAACACTGAAGCTTTCTTT
D: TRBD1
J: TRBJ1-1
V: TRBV27
size: .

CDR3: CAIRDAGTGSDTEAFF
DNA: TGTGCCATCAGGGATGCCGGGACAGGGTCGGACACTGAAGCTTTCTTT
D: TRBD1
J: TRBJ1-1
V: TRBV10-3
size: .

CDR3: CASSFQEAFNYGYTF
DNA: TGTGCCAGCAGCTTTCAGGAAGCCTTTAACTATGGCTACACCTTC
D: .
J: TRBJ1-2
V: TRBV7-9
size: many

CDR3: CAIGDSQIFF
DNA: TGTGCCATCGGGGATTCCCAGATCTTTTTT
D: .
J: TRBJ1-4
V: TRBV10-3
size: .

CDR3: CASPGLAGGNEQFF
DNA: TGTGCCAGCCCGGGACTAGCGGGGGGTAATGAGCAGTTCTTC
D: TRBD2
J: TRBJ2-1
V: TRBV2
size: .

CDR3: CTSSQDASGGSNEQFF
DNA: TGCACCAGCAGCCAAGACGCTAGCGGGGGAAGTAATGAGCAGTTCTTC
D: TRBD2
J: TRBJ2-1
V: TRBV4-1
size: .

CDR3: CASSLPGVNTEAFF
DNA: TGTGCCAGCAGTTTACCAGGGGTGAACACTGAAGCTTTCTTT
D: .
J: TRBJ1-1
V: TRBV28
size: many

CDR3: CASSVAVDEKLFF
DNA: TGTGCCAGCAGCGTGGCAGTGGATGAAAAACTGTTTTTT
D: .
J: TRBJ1-4
V: TRBV9
size: .

CDR3: CASTKGATGDAFF
DNA: TGTGCCAGCACCAAAGGGGCCACAGGGGATGCTTTCTTT
D: TRBD1
J: TRBJ1-1
V: TRBV12-3/TRBV12-4
size: .

CDR3: CASSKGTLGQKKDIGNQPQHF
DNA: TGCGCCAGCAGTAAGGGGACCTTGGGCCAGAAAAAGGATATTGGCAATCAGCCCCAGCATTTT
D: .
J: TRBJ1-5
V: TRBV23-1
size: .